The present T cell receptor (beta chain) was sequenced within a study of shared clonotypes between healthy human individuals (dated by TCRdb to 2018 to 2020). At the level of the whole study: The cohort included a few men and a couple of women between 18 and 49 years of age. For each donor, CD4 naive and CD4 memory were each run on three plates, CD8 naive on two plates, and CD8 memory on one plate. Blood TCR repertoires of a handful of healthy adults were deeply sequenced to estimate repertoire size and the extent of clonotype sharing between individuals. To increase sequencing depth and limit assay-specific biases, different laboratories used diverse techniques to prepare libraries and sequence TCR repertoires. Between about 0.8 and 9 billion PBMCs per donor were obtained by leukapheresis.

Using the deep immunoSEQ assay, TCR CDR3 regions were amplified from genomic DNA by multiplex PCR. Extracted genomic DNA from each cell subset was distributed evenly across all wells of several immunoSEQ 96-well plates, and each plate was treated as a replicate. For sorted subsets, 150 to 250 ng of genomic DNA, equivalent to around 30,000 T cell genomes, went into each replicate PCR. The purified libraries were quantified using a Qubit 3.0 fluorometer, sized with a Bioanalyzer 2100, and then quantified again using the KAPA Library Quantification kit. Each immunoSEQ 96-well plate was sequenced on its own single-read 150-cycle Illumina NextSeq 550 flow cell. From the authors' description of their analysis: The immunoSEQ output contained only junctional sequences without quality scores, so filtering could not match that applied to full-length reads. To assign V/J genes and CDR3, sequences were annotated using PyIR, a Python wrapper for IgBLAST v1.9, with IMGT germline references. Reads were filtered out if the reads had weak V/J assignments (E-value above 1e-6), no CDR3, stop codons, out-of-frame junctions, or ambiguous translated residues. V3J clonotypes were defined by identical inferred V gene, J gene, and CDR3 amino acid sequence. To compute the percentage overlap between repertoires, the number of shared unique clonotypes was divided by the size of the smaller repertoire. RTK rarefaction, the Chao1 estimator, and Recon v2.1 estimates of unobserved clonotypes were used to assess repertoire richness. Generation probabilities were computed with OLGA for all TCRbeta clonotypes obtained by the gDNA method from several donors. The table comes from immuneACCESS by way of TCRdb, which keeps in-frame sequences with V and J called. Part of the clones is missing from these tables; in studies checked, under half for an unresolved V gene and the rest for unknown reasons. Clone size and the V and J calls come from that table; the DNA yielded D and trimming. Present in this sample are 2 million to 2.5 million clones, around 90% of which were seen just once. The top ten constitute about 0.41% of the sample.

Healthy HIV-negative adults with no recently reported acute infections or vaccinations were included as donors. Every donor was a Caucasian adult living in Nashville, Tennessee, USA. CD4+ T cells were enriched through magnetic negative selection, after which naive cells were positively selected on CD45RA and the remaining negative fraction served as the memory subset. Blood was collected by leukapheresis, and PBMCs were isolated by Ficoll-Histopaque density gradient centrifugation and then cryopreserved in liquid nitrogen vapor phase. Analytical flow cytometry was used to check the purity and quantity of each magnetically sorted T cell population. From each sorted fraction, genomic DNA was isolated and quantified by UV absorbance on a Nanodrop 2000c. Measured from the cysteine to the phenylalanine, the CDR3 is 15 residues long. Only CDR3 DNA remains: 45 bases, in frame from the first base. As encoded in the germline V gene, CDR1 is SGHDT while CDR2 is YYEEEE. V lost 2 bases and J lost 8 bases, and the count of bases not matched to a germline gene is 8.

Overall results and qualifications from the work: Rarefaction of sorted-subset datasets indicated incomplete sequencing despite the large sequencing depth. Pairwise subsampling indicated that sequencing depth was expected to affect the degree of clonotype sharing among donors. Compared with non-shared clonotypes, the clonotypes found in all four sorted-subset donors had higher generation probabilities. Naive subsets generally had larger estimated clonotype richness than memory subsets. Because the study included only a small number of donors, the genetic and exposure-history diversity represented was limited. Sampling was restricted to blood, and TCR repertoires in tissue are likely to differ from TCR repertoires in blood. Sharing across four donors was observed for around 4.8% of naive CD4, less than 4% of naive CD8, about 2.5% of memory CD4, and about 0.4% of memory CD8 clonotypes.

In regard to this clone: The antigen this receptor binds is unknown. Base-call qualities are not available, and no considerably larger clone is one nucleotide away.

This clonotype was sampled from a man aged 18 to 29 in good health. Some clones in this sample may be carry-over from other donors' samples. The sample consisted of naive CD4+ T cells from PBMCs. Taken with the paper, the label for cell subset or site translates to: CD45RA+ positively selected. Recombination joined TRBV5-6 with TRBJ1-2, and 11 junction bases match TRBD1. The nucleotide sequence is TGTGCCAGCAGCTTCCCCGGACAGGGGGCAAGCGGCTACACCTTC. This gives the protein CASSFPGQGASGYTF.